These 27 T cell receptor beta chains were sequenced from one sample in a study of control samples from healthy donors and cancer patients. Method: immunoSEQ multiplex PCR; TCRdb's copy keeps in-frame clones and lacks some. The sample shows 170,000 or so clones, 85% to 95% of them seen only once. The sequenced sample was blood. These receptors all come from a man aged 18-30 years in good health.

J is TRBJ1-5 and V is TRBV6-5, with unresolved D. This CDR3 is built from 14 residues. The V gene's germline CDR1 is MNHEY and CDR2 SVGAGI. Trimming took off 7 bases at V and 2 bases at J, with 12 bases between the two ends. CDR3 nucleotide sequence: TGTGCCAGCACAACCTTCGCGGGCAATCAGCCCCAGCATTTT. It specifies CASTTFAGNQPQHF.

The chain recombines TRBV12-5 with TRBJ2-3; TRBD2 is a possible D gene (5 bases). With 4 bases removed from V and 2 bases from J, the gap between germline ends came to 16 bases. This CDR3 has 16 amino acids. Germline CDR1 is LGHNT and CDR2 is FRNRAP. CDR3 DNA: TGTGCTAGTGGTTCCCTGCGCCGGGGATTCACAGATACGCAGTATTTT. It specifies CASGSLRRGFTDTQYF.

The chain is built from TRBV18 and TRBJ2-1, with 7 bases matching TRBD1. The CDR3 extends over 14 amino acids. With V trimmed by 3 bases and J by 6 bases, 5 bases remained unmatched. From germline, CDR1 is KGHSH and CDR2 LQKENI. The CDR3 DNA sequence: TGTGCCAGCTCACCTCCCCGGGACAGCAATGAGCAGTTCTTC. Translation: CASSPPRDSNEQFF.

This chain connects TRBV3-1 (or the pseudogene TRBV3-2) to TRBJ2-1; 7 positions agree with TRBD2. The CDR3 runs to 12 residues. Trimming removed 6 bases from V and 15 bases from J; junction bases left unmatched: 11. CDR1 and CDR2 from the germline V gene are LGHDT and YNNKEL (reference sequence). CDR3 coding DNA: TGTGCCAGCAGGCAACAGACCGGGACTACGTTCTTC. Protein sequence: CASRQQTGTTFF.

The chain is built from TRBV19 and TRBJ2-3; TRBD1 matches 8 bases. The junction had 17 bases not matched to a gene; V was cut back by 9 bases and J by 6 bases. The CDR3 runs 16 residues. Germline V gene lookup returns CDR1 LNHDA and CDR2 SQIVND (reference sequence). In nucleotides, the CDR3 is TGTGCCAGCGGCACTTATACAGGGGGGCCAACGGATACGCAGTATTTT. Translating it yields CASGTYTGGPTDTQYF.

This clone was counted a single time. The V and J genes are TRBV19 and TRBJ2-7, with D hard to call. The V end lost 3 bases, the J end lost 4 bases, and 13 bases lay between the germline ends. From germline, CDR1 is LNHDA and CDR2 SQIVND (reference sequence). There are 14 residues in the CDR3. The CDR3 bases are TGTGCCAGTAGTATCCACACCGAGGCGTACGAGCAGTACTTC. Translated, it gives CASSIHTEAYEQYF.

This chain links TRBV9 with TRBJ1-1; D gene unclear. This CDR3 region has 13 residues. Germline values: CDR1 SGDLS, CDR2 YYNGEE. The V end lost 0 bases, the J end lost 0 bases, and 3 bases lay between the germline ends. The CDR3, as DNA: TGTGCCAGCAGCGTAGAGGTGAACACTGAAGCTTTCTTT. Its protein is CASSVEVNTEAFF.

The gene calls are TRBV7-2 and TRBJ1-5, with TRBD1 as a possible D gene (6 bases). There are 14 residues in the CDR3. With 5 bases removed from V and 7 bases from J, the gap between germline ends came to 15 bases. Germline-derived CDR1 and CDR2 are SGHTA and FQGNSA. CDR3 nucleotides: TGTGCCAGCAGCCCACAGGGTGGTAGCCAGCCCCAGCATTTT. Amino acids: CASSPQGGSQPQHF.

This chain connects TRBV18 to TRBJ2-2, with TRBD1 matching 7 bases. CDR1 is KGHSH and CDR2 is LQKENI in the germline V gene. V dropped 9 bases and J dropped 4; count of bases not matched to a gene: 8. CDR3 length: 14 amino acids. CDR3 in amino acids: CASSPQGSTGELFF. In nucleotides, the CDR3 is TGTGCCAGTTCGCCACAGGGGAGCACCGGGGAGCTGTTTTTT.

The chain has TRBV28 and TRBJ2-7; tentatively, D is TRBD1 or TRBD2 (5 bases each). The CDR3 contains 15 residues. The germline gives CDR1 MDHEN, CDR2 SYDVKM. The germline V and J ends were trimmed by 6 bases and 1 base, with 16 bases remaining between them. The chain's CDR3 is CASSRTGTLSYEQYF. As DNA, the CDR3 is TGTGCCAGCAGCCGCACCGGGACGTTGTCCTACGAGCAGTACTTC.

In this sample, this clone turned up a few times. The CDR3 DNA reads TGTGCCAGCAGCTTGTATAGGAAACGGGATGAGACCCAGTACTTC. Translated: CASSLYRKRDETQYF. The chain uses TRBV5-4 and TRBJ2-5; possible D gene TRBD2, 5 bases. This CDR3 is 15 amino acids long. The ends were cut back, 1 base at V and 5 bases at J, with 15 bases in the middle. Germline loops: CDR1 SGHNT, CDR2 YYREEE (reference sequence).

The rearrangement uses TRBV14 and TRBJ2-3; D may match TRBD1 or TRBD2 (6 bases each). The CDR3 sequence is 20 residues long. Germline V gives CDR1 SGHDN, CDR2 FVKESK. V lost 0 bases and J lost 0, with 22 bases in between. CDR3 amino acids: CASSQDGPRGVRLSTDTQYF. In DNA, the CDR3 is TGTGCCAGCAGCCAAGATGGCCCGAGGGGGGTGAGGCTTAGCACAGATACGCAGTATTTT.

V gene TRBV2 combines with J gene TRBJ1-6; unclear D gene. Germline V gene lookup returns CDR1 SNHLY and CDR2 FYNNEI. V was shortened by 5 bases and J by 10 bases, with 12 bases between the two germline ends. The CDR3 is 13 residues long. The DNA for the CDR3 is TGTGCCAGCAGTCAATCCGGGCAATCACCCCTCCACTTT. This sequence encodes CASSQSGQSPLHF. Combining the CDR3 with reference TRBV2 and TRBJ1-6 gives the whole variable domain EPEVTQTPSHQVTQMGQEVILRCVPISNHLYFYWYRQILGQKVEFLVSFYNNEISEKSEIFDDQFSVERPDGSNFTLKIRSTKLEDSAMYFCASSQSGQSPLHFGNGTRLTVT.

The V call is TRBV18, the J call TRBJ2-1, with D maybe TRBD2 (5 bases). Per the germline V gene, CDR1 is KGHSH and CDR2 is LQKENI. CDR3 size: 17 residues. Deletions cut 5 bases from V and 1 base from J, with 18 bases between. CDR3 bases: TGTGCCAGCTCAAGAGGGTCTAGCTCCCCGTCCTACAATGAGCAGTTCTTC. It specifies CASSRGSSSPSYNEQFF.

The gene calls are TRBV4-2 and TRBJ2-1; the match to TRBD2 covers 10 bases. The germline CDR1 and CDR2 sequences are LGHNA and YNFKEQ. J lost 4 bases, V lost 1 base, and 7 bases had no gene match. The CDR3 totals 17 residues. In DNA, the CDR3 is TGTGCCAGCAGCCAAGCAACTAGCGGGGCCCTTTACAATGAGCAGTTCTTC. It encodes CASSQATSGALYNEQFF.

The V call is TRBV18, the J call TRBJ2-3; D not resolved. V lost 1 base to trimming and J lost 2 bases, with 7 bases between them. The germline CDR1 and CDR2 sequences are KGHSH and LQKENI. CDR3 length: 14 residues. CDR3 sequence: CASSPLVDTDTQYF. CDR3 nucleotide sequence: TGTGCCAGCTCACCACTCGTGGACACAGATACGCAGTATTTT.

V gene TRBV28 combines with J gene TRBJ1-2, with D possibly TRBD1 on 5 matching bases. The V and J ends lost 3 bases and 4 bases respectively, with 9 bases between them. Germline loops: CDR1 MDHEN, CDR2 SYDVKM. The CDR3 covers 13 residues. The CDR3 DNA reads TGTGCCAGCAGTTTTAGAGGGGCCTATGGCTACACCTTC. Encoded protein: CASSFRGAYGYTF.

The CDR3 loop reads CASRLTGHQPQHF. DNA for the CDR3: TGCGCCAGCAGATTGACAGGGCACCAGCCCCAGCATTTT. The rearrangement uses TRBV10-2 and TRBJ1-5, with 7 positions matching TRBD1. The CDR3 extends over 13 amino acids. Germline V lookup: CDR1 WSHSY, CDR2 SAAADI. V lost 6 bases, J lost 7 bases, and 6 bases stayed unmatched.

The rearrangement uses TRBV10-3 and TRBJ1-1; 8 bases map to TRBD1. The V gene end was trimmed by 5 bases and the J gene end by 4 bases; junction bases not matched to a gene: 6. The CDR3 covers 14 residues. Germline CDR1 reads ENHRY; CDR2 reads SYGVKD. The CDR3 region is CAISMDRETTEAFF. The CDR3 DNA is TGTGCCATCAGTATGGACAGGGAAACCACTGAAGCTTTCTTT.

The chain has TRBV5-8 and TRBJ2-3, with TRBD1 identical over 8 bases. The germline V gene has CDR1 SGHTS and CDR2 YDEGEE. The length of the CDR3 is 15 residues. V trimming: 6 bases; J trimming: 4 bases; junction bases outside the gene matches: 10. This CDR3 is CASNYGQGAPDTQYF. DNA of the CDR3: TGTGCCAGCAACTACGGACAGGGAGCGCCAGATACGCAGTATTTT.

This chain joins TRBV19 and TRBJ1-2; TRBD1 matches at 8 bases. The CDR3 has 13 amino acids. Germline CDR1 LNHDA, CDR2 SQIVND (reference sequence). The trim removed 6 bases at V and 4 bases at J, leaving 4 bases unmatched. The CDR3 is CASSPGGGYGYTF. The CDR3 nucleotides read TGTGCCAGTAGCCCAGGGGGCGGCTATGGCTACACCTTC.

The genes are TRBV19 and TRBJ2-3; 8 bases are shared with TRBD1. The CDR3 sequence is 16 residues long. Germline lookup yields CDR1 LNHDA and CDR2 SQIVND (reference sequence). J gave up 4 bases and V 2 bases, and 8 bases lay outside the gene matches. The CDR3 DNA follows: TGTGCCAGTAGTATACCCTCGCCAGGGGGCGCAGATACGCAGTATTTT. This codes for CASSIPSPGGADTQYF.

The chain links TRBV19 to TRBJ1-1, with D perhaps matching TRBD1 (5 bases). Trimming removed 7 bases from V and 3 bases from J, with 15 bases in between. Per the germline V gene, CDR1 is LNHDA and CDR2 is SQIVND (reference sequence). This CDR3 is built from 14 residues. The CDR3 DNA reads TGTGCCAGTATAAGACCGGGACCCTACACTGAAGCTTTCTTT. Its protein is CASIRPGPYTEAFF.

This clone has more than one count but fewer than ten. The chain combines TRBV2 with TRBJ2-5; TRBD2 aligns across 14 bases. J lost 5 bases, V lost 6 bases, and 11 bases had no gene match. Germline CDR1 reads SNHLY; CDR2 reads FYNNEI. The CDR3 is 17 residues long. The CDR3 reads CASRDLTSGGALETQYF. The CDR3 DNA follows: TGTGCCAGCAGGGACCTGACTAGCGGGGGGGCCCTGGAGACCCAGTACTTC. Drawing the rest from reference TRBV2 and TRBJ2-5, the complete variable domain is EPEVTQTPSHQVTQMGQEVILRCVPISNHLYFYWYRQILGQKVEFLVSFYNNEISEKSEIFDDQFSVERPDGSNFTLKIRSTKLEDSAMYFCASRDLTSGGALETQYFGPGTRLLVL.

This sequence joins TRBV21-1 and TRBJ1-1. TRBV21-1 is a pseudogene. There are 14 residues in the CDR3. This CDR3 reads CASSKVGKIPEAFF. Here the CDR3 DNA reads TGTGCCAGCAGCAAAGTAGGGAAGATCCCTGAAGCTTTCTTT.

The chain recombines TRBV11-3 with TRBJ2-5, with 7 bases lining up with TRBD1. V shed 4 bases and J 0 bases; nucleotides not matched to a gene: 5. The CDR3 loop spans 15 amino acids. Germline CDR1 reads SGHNT; CDR2 reads YENEEA. CDR3 nucleotide sequence: TGTGCCAGCAGCTCCGGGACAGCCTACCAAGAGACCCAGTACTTC. It translates to CASSSGTAYQETQYF.

This chain connects TRBV24-1 to TRBJ2-1; tentatively, D is TRBD1 or TRBD2 (6 bases each). Germline CDR1 KGHDR, CDR2 SFDVKD. V was cut by 4 bases and J by 8 bases, with 17 bases left in between. The CDR3 is made up of 15 amino acids. The CDR3 is CATSDKGGRVHEQFF. The CDR3 DNA sequence: TGTGCCACCAGTGACAAGGGGGGCCGTGTCCATGAGCAGTTCTTC.